This TCR beta chain stems from a study of cytomegalovirus exposure and HLA in healthy donors. PCR employed 60 Vbeta and 13 Jbeta primers. This table comes from immunoSEQ multiplex PCR, and its TCRdb copy is limited to in-frame clones, with some not included. The sample consists of around 240,000 clones, 82% of them appearing once. This CDR3 has 13 amino acids. V was shortened by 2 bases and J by 3 bases, with 8 bases between the two germline ends. From germline, CDR1 is SGDLS and CDR2 YYNGEE. The specimen sequenced was PBMCs. This TCR came from a woman between 40 and 50 years old in good health and CMV-seropositive. The chain recombines TRBV9 with TRBJ1-1; D ambiguous. Written as DNA, the CDR3 is TGTGCCAGCAGCGTTTCCGGGGACACTGAAGCTTTCTTT. It yields the protein CASSVSGDTEAFF.